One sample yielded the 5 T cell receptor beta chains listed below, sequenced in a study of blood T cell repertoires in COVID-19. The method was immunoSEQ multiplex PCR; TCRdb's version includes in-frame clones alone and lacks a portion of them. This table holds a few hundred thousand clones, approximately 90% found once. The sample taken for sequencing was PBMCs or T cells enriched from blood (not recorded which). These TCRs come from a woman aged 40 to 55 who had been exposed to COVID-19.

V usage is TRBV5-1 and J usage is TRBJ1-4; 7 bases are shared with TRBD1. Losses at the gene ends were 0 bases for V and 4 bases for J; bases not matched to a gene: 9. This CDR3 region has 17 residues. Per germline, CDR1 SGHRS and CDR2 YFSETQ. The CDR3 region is CASSLGVSGQFNEKLFF. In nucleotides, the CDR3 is TGCGCCAGCAGCTTGGGCGTCTCGGGACAGTTTAATGAAAAACTGTTTTTT.

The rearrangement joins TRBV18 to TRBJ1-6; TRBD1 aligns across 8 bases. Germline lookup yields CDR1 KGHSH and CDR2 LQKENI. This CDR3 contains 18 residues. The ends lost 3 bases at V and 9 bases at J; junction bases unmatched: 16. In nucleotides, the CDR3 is TGTGCCAGCTCACCTTTGGACAGGGTTTCATCTAAGGGTTCACCCCTCCACTTT. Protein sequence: CASSPLDRVSSKGSPLHF.

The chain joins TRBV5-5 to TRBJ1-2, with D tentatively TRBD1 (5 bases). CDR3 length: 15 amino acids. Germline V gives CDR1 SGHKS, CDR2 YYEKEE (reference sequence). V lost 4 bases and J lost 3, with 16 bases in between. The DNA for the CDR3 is TGTGCCAGCAGCCCCAGTGGGGCAGTCTACTATGGCTACACCTTC. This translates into CASSPSGAVYYGYTF.

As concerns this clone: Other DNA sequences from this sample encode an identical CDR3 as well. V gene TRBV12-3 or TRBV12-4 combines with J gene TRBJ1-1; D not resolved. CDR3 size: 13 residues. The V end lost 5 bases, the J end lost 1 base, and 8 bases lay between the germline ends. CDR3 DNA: TGTGCCAGCAGTCCGACGGGGAACACTGAAGCTTTCTTT. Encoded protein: CASSPTGNTEAFF.

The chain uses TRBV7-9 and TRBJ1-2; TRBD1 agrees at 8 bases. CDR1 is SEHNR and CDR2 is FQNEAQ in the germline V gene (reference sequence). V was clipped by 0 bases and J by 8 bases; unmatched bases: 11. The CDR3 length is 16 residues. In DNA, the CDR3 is TGTGCCAGCAGCTTAGCAGGGCAGGGGGCGACCGGCGGCTACACCTTC. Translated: CASSLAGQGATGGYTF.